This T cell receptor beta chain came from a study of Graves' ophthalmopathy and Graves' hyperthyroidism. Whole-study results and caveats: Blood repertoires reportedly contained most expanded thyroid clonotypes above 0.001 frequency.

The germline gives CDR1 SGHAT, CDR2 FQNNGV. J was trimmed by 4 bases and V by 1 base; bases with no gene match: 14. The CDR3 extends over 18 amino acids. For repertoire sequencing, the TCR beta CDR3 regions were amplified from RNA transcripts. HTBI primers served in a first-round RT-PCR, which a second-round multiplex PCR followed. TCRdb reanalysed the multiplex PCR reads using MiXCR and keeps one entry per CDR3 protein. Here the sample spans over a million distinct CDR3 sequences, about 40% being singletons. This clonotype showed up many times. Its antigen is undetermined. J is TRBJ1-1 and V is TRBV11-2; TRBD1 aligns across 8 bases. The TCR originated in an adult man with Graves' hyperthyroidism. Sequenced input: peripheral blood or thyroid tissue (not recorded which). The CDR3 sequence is CASSLGQGQGFGGTEAFF. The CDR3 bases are TGTGCCAGCAGCTTAGGGCAAGGACAGGGATTCGGTGGCACTGAAGCTTTCTTT.